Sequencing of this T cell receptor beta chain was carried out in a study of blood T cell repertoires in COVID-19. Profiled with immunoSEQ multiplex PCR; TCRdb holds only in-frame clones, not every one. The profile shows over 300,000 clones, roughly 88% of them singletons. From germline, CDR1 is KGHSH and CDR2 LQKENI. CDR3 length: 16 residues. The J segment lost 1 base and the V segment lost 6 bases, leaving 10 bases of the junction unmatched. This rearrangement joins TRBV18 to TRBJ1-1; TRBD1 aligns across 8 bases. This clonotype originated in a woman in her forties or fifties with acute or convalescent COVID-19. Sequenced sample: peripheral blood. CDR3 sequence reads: CASSRQGPAENTEAFF. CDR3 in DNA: TGTGCCAGCTCCCGACAGGGGCCGGCAGAGAACACTGAAGCTTTCTTT.